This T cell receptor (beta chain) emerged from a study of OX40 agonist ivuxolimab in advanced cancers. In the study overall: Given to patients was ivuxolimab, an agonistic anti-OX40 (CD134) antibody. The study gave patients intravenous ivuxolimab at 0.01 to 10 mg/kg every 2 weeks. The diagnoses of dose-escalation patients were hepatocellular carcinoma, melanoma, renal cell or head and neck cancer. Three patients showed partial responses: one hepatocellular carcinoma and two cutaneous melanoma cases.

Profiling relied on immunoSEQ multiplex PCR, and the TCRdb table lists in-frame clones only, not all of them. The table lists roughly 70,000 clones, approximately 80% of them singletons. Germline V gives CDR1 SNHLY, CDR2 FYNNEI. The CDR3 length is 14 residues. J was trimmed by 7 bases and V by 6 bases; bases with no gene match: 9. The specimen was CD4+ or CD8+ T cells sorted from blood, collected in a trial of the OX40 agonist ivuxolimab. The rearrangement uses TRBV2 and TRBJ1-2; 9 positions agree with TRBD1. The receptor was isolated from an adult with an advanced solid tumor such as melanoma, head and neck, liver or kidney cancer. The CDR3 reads CASSPTGGTSGYTF. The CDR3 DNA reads TGTGCCAGCAGCCCAACAGGGGGCACAAGTGGCTACACCTTC.